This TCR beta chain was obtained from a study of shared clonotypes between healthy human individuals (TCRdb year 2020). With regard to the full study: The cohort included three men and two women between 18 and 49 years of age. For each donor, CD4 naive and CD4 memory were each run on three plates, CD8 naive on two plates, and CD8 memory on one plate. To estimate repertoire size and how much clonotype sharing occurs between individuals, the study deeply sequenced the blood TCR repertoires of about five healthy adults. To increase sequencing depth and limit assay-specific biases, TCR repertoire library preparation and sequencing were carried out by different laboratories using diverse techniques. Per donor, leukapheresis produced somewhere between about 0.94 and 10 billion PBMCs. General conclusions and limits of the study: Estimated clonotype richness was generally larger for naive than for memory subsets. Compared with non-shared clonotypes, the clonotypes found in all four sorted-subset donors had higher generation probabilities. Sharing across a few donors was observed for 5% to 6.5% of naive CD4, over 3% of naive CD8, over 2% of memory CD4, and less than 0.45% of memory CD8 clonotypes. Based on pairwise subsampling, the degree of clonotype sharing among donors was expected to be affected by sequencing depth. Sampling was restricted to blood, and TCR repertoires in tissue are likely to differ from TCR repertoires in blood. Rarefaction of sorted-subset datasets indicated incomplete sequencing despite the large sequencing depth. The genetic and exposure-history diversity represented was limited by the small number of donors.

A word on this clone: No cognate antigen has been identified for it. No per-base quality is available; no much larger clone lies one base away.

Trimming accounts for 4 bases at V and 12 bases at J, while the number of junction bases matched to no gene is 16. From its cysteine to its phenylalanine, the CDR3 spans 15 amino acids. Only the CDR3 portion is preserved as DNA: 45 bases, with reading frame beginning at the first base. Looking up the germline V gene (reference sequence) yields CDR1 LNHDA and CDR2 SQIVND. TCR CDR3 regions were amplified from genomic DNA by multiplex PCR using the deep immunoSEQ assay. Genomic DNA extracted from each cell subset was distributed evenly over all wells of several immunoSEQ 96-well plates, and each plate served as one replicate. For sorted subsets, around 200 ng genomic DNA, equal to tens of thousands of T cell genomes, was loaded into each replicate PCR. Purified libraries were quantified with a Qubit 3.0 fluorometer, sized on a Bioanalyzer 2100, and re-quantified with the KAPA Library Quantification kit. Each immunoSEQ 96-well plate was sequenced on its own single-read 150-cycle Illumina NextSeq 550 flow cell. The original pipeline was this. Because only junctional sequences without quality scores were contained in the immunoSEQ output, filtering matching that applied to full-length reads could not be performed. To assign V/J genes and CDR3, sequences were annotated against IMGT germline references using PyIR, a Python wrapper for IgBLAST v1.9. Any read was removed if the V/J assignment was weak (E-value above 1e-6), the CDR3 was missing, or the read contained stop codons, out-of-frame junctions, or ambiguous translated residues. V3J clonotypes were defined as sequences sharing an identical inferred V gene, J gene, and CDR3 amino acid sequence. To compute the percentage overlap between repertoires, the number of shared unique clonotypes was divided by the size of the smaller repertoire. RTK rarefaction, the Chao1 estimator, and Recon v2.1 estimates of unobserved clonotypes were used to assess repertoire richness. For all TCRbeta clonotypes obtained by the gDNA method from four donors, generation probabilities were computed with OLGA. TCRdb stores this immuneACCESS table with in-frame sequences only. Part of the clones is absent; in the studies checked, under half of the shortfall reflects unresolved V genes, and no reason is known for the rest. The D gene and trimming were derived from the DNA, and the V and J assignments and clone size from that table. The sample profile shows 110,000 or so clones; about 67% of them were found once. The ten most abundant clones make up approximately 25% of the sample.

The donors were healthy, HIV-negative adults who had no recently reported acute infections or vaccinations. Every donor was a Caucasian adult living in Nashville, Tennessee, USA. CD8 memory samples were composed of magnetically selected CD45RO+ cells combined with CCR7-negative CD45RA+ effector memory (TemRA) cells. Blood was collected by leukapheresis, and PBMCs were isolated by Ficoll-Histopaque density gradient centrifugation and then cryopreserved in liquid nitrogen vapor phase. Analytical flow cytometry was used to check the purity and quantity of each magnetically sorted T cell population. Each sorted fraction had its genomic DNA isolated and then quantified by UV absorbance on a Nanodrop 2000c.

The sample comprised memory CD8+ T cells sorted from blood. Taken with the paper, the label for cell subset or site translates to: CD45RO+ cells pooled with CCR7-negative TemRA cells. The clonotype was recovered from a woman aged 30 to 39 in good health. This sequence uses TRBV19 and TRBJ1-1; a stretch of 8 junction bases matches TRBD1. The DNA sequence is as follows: TGTGCCAGTAGTAGCCGGGACAGGATGCGGTTGGGTACTTTCTTT. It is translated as CASSSRDRMRLGTFF. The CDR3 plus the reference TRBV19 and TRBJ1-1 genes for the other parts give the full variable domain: DGGITQSPKYLFRKEGQNVTLSCEQNLNHDAMYWYRQDPGQGLRLIYYSQIVNDFQKGDIAEGYSVSREKKESFPLTVTSAQKNPTAFYLCASSSRDRMRLGTFFGQGTRLTVV.